This TCR beta chain comes out of a study of technical replicates of blood from a handful of donors. Produced via immunoSEQ multiplex PCR; TCRdb's table is partial and in-frame only. The sample yields some 80,000 clones, around 90% seen once. Germline CDR1 is ENHRY and CDR2 is SYGVKD. V lost 0 bases to trimming and J lost 8 bases, with 10 bases between them. The CDR3 runs 13 residues. The clonotype was recovered from a human donor in good health. Sequencing was done on a sample of T cells isolated from PBMCs. The rearrangement links TRBV10-3 to TRBJ1-1, with D possibly matching TRBD1 (5 bases). CDR3 DNA sequence: TGTGCCATCAGTGAGTCTCCCGGACAAGAAGCTTTCTTT. This encodes CAISESPGQEAFF.